A single sample is the source of the 30 T cell receptor beta chains below, sequenced in a study of T cells after yellow fever vaccination. Each CDR3 protein gets one entry after TCRdb re-called the 5' RACE reads with MiXCR. The table records 500,000 to 700,000 distinct CDR3 sequences, approximately 21% of them present only once. The source was PBMCs, collected 15 days after the yellow fever booster vaccination. The receptors derive from a man aged 30 to 39 who received the YFV17D yellow fever vaccine.

This clonotype was observed a few times. The chain is built from TRBV29-1 and TRBJ1-1; 10 bases agree with TRBD1. V lost 4 bases to trimming and J lost 3 bases; unmatched junction nucleotides: 2. The length of the CDR3 is 13 residues. In germline, CDR1 is SQVTM, CDR2 ANQGSEA. The CDR3 DNA reads as TGCAGCGTTGCCGGGACAGGGGACACTGAAGCTTTCTTT. Translating it yields CSVAGTGDTEAFF.

The rearrangement uses TRBV12-3 or TRBV12-4 and TRBJ2-5, with 7 bases identical to TRBD1. The junction had 6 bases not matched to a gene; V was cut back by 6 bases and J by 5 bases. CDR3 size: 13 residues. CDR3 sequence: CASRLGTDETQYF. In nucleotides, the CDR3 is TGTGCCAGCAGGCTTGGGACAGACGAGACCCAGTACTTC.

The chain joins TRBV18 to TRBJ2-3, with unresolved D. Germline V gene data show CDR1 as KGHSH and CDR2 as LQKENI. Trimming pared 1 base from V and 5 bases from J, leaving 7 bases between. The CDR3 sequence is 13 residues long. The CDR3 protein is CASSPQGKDTQYF. As DNA, the CDR3 is TGTGCCAGCTCACCACAGGGTAAAGATACGCAGTATTTT.

The chain employs TRBV5-1 and TRBJ1-1; the D is unclear. The CDR3 is 11 amino acids. Germline-derived CDR1 and CDR2 are SGHRS and YFSETQ. Trimming pared 10 bases from V and 3 bases from J, leaving 10 bases between. CDR3 loop: CAFGEDTEAFF. The CDR3 bases are TGCGCCTTCGGAGAAGACACTGAAGCTTTCTTT.

This clonotype was seen only a few times. The chain uses TRBV20-1 and TRBJ2-2; 7 bases map to TRBD2. Per germline, CDR1 DFQATT and CDR2 SNEGSKA (reference sequence). V lost 2 bases to trimming and J lost 4 bases; unmatched junction nucleotides: 7. The length of the CDR3 is 15 residues. CDR3: CSARLGPGGTGELFF. In DNA form, the CDR3 reads TGCAGTGCTAGACTGGGGCCGGGAGGCACCGGGGAGCTGTTTTTT.

The rearrangement uses TRBV4-3 and TRBJ1-2; D ambiguous. Germline CDR1 LGHNA, CDR2 YSLEER. This CDR3 has 14 amino acids. V was shortened by 4 bases and J by 4 bases, with 13 bases between the two germline ends. The CDR3 DNA reads as TGCGCCAGCAGCCGAAGTGTAGAGGGCTATGGCTACACCTTC. Protein sequence: CASSRSVEGYGYTF.

The V and J genes are TRBV20-1 and TRBJ2-3, with a tentative D call TRBD1 (6 bases). Germline V lookup: CDR1 DFQATT, CDR2 SNEGSKA (reference sequence). The CDR3 covers 14 residues. Trimming cost V 7 bases and J 2 bases, with 16 bases left between them. The CDR3, as DNA: TGCAGTGGCCTTTCCGGGACAAACACAGATACGCAGTATTTT. The encoded protein is CSGLSGTNTDTQYF.

The V and J genes are TRBV13 and TRBJ2-3; D is perhaps TRBD2 (6 bases). With 5 bases removed from V and 8 bases from J, the gap between germline ends came to 11 bases. The CDR3 is 12 residues long. Looked up from germline, CDR1 is PRHDT and CDR2 is FYEKMQ (reference sequence). The CDR3 spells CASSGGGLTQYF. The CDR3 bases are TGTGCCAGCAGCGGGGGAGGTCTTACGCAGTATTTT.

This clonotype was counted between two and nine times. The chain has TRBV12-3 or TRBV12-4 and TRBJ2-7; the match to TRBD2 covers 14 bases. V trimming: 5 bases; J trimming: 6 bases; junction bases outside the gene matches: 9. The CDR3 contains 16 residues. The chain's CDR3 is CASSPSGLAGVGEQYF. The CDR3 nucleotides are TGTGCCAGCAGTCCGTCGGGACTAGCGGGAGTTGGCGAGCAGTACTTC.

CDR3 nucleotides: TGTGCCAGCAGCTACGGGGCTAGCGGGAGTTACGAGCAGTACTTC. Its translation: CASSYGASGSYEQYF. The chain links TRBV7-2 to TRBJ2-7, with 10 bases lining up with TRBD2. V shed 4 bases and J 4 bases; nucleotides not matched to a gene: 7. The germline V gene has CDR1 SGHTA and CDR2 FQGNSA. This CDR3 has 15 amino acids.

Written as DNA, the CDR3 is TGTGCCAGCAGTTACTCGCCTAGTGGATTCGGTTACAATGAGCAGTTCTTC. It encodes CASSYSPSGFGYNEQFF. The chain employs TRBV6-5 and TRBJ2-1; D uncertain. The CDR3 length is 17 residues. V lost 0 bases and J lost 4, with 16 bases in between. CDR1 MNHEY and CDR2 SVGAGI come from the germline V gene.

This clonotype was seen a few times. J is TRBJ2-1 and V is TRBV11-3; D not certain. The CDR3 covers 14 residues. Between the trimmed V and J ends, which lost 3 bases and 3 bases, there was a span of 9 bases. Germline V gene sequence: CDR1 SGHNT, CDR2 YENEEA. CDR3 sequence: CASSFEADYNEQFF. CDR3 coding DNA: TGTGCCAGCAGCTTTGAGGCGGACTACAATGAGCAGTTCTTC.

V usage is TRBV4-3 and J usage is TRBJ2-7; 11 positions match TRBD1. Trimming removed 1 base from V and 3 bases from J; junction bases left unmatched: 2. The CDR3 sequence is 15 residues long. Germline V lookup: CDR1 LGHNA, CDR2 YSLEER. The CDR3 nucleotides read TGCGCCAGCAGCCAAGGGGACAGGGGGATCTACGAGCAGTACTTC. Its translation: CASSQGDRGIYEQYF.

This clonotype was seen more than once but under ten times. The chain couples TRBV15 to TRBJ1-5, with D unresolved. The CDR3 totals 13 residues. CDR1 and CDR2 from the germline V gene are LNHNV and YYDKDF (reference sequence). The V end was cut by 0 bases, the J end by 7 bases, with 7 bases between. CDR3 sequence reads: CATSRDPGQPQHF. CDR3 DNA: TGTGCCACCAGCAGAGATCCTGGGCAGCCCCAGCATTTT. The full variable domain, in which reference TRBV15 and TRBJ1-5 provide the parts outside the CDR3, is DAMVIQNPRYQVTQFGKPVTLSCSQTLNHNVMYWYQQKSSQAPKLLFHYYDKDFNNEADTPDNFQSRRPNTSFCFLDIRSPGLGDTAMYLCATSRDPGQPQHFGDGTRLSIL.

The sample holds a few counts of this clonotype. The gene calls are TRBV29-1 and TRBJ2-1; 14 bases fit TRBD2. Germline V lookup: CDR1 SQVTM, CDR2 ANQGSEA. The CDR3 contains 12 residues. Here the CDR3 reads CTGTSGRGEQFF. Written as DNA, the CDR3 is TGCACCGGGACTAGCGGGAGAGGGGAGCAGTTCTTC.

This clonotype has just a few counts. The CDR3: CSARMAPDTQYF. CDR3 nucleotides: TGCAGTGCTAGAATGGCCCCAGATACGCAGTATTTT. The chain has TRBV20-1 and TRBJ2-3; D unclear. The V gene lost 2 bases and the J gene lost 4 bases, with 7 bases spanning the gap. Per germline, CDR1 DFQATT and CDR2 SNEGSKA (reference sequence). This CDR3 spans 12 amino acids.

The chain employs TRBV18 and TRBJ2-1; D is possibly TRBD2 (5 bases). The germline gives CDR1 KGHSH, CDR2 LQKENI. The germline V and J ends were trimmed by 3 bases and 8 bases, with 14 bases remaining between them. The CDR3 contains 14 residues. The CDR3 reads CASSPDSVEDEQFF. CDR3 DNA sequence: TGTGCCAGCTCACCCGATTCGGTGGAGGATGAGCAGTTCTTC.

In this sample, this clonotype turned up a few times. This chain connects TRBV5-1 to TRBJ2-1, with 9 bases fitting TRBD1. Germline V gene lookup returns CDR1 SGHRS and CDR2 YFSETQ. The CDR3 length is 15 residues. V was clipped by 0 bases and J by 6 bases; unmatched bases: 4. The CDR3 DNA follows: TGCGCCAGCAGCTTGGCCTTGACAGGGGGCAATGAGCAGTTCTTC. It yields the protein CASSLALTGGNEQFF.

This chain's CDR3 is CASSGGVEDTQYF. In DNA form, the CDR3 reads TGTGCCAGCTCCGGGGGGGTCGAAGATACGCAGTATTTT. The V gene is TRBV10-3, the J gene TRBJ2-3; 8 bases fit TRBD2. The CDR3 spans 13 residues. J was trimmed by 5 bases and V by 10 bases; bases with no gene match: 8. Germline V CDR1 and CDR2: ENHRY, SYGVKD.

The rearrangement uses TRBV6-5 and TRBJ2-7, with 10 nucleotides matching TRBD2. The V gene's germline CDR1 is MNHEY and CDR2 SVGAGI. This CDR3 contains 15 residues. V trimming: 0 bases; J trimming: 7 bases; junction bases outside the gene matches: 6. In nucleotides, the CDR3 is TGTGCCAGCAGTTACTCCGGGACTAGCGACGAGGAGCAGTACTTC. It yields the protein CASSYSGTSDEEQYF.

This clonotype has a handful of counts. This sequence joins TRBV7-6 and TRBJ2-5; TRBD1 or TRBD2 may be the D gene (5 bases each). V lost 1 base, J lost 5 bases, and 20 bases lay in between. The CDR3 sequence is 17 residues long. Germline V lookup: CDR1 SGHVS, CDR2 FNYEAQ. The CDR3 loop is CASSLVSTRAEGETQYF. As DNA, the CDR3 is TGTGCCAGCAGCTTAGTCTCTACCCGGGCCGAGGGGGAGACCCAGTACTTC.

This rearrangement joins TRBV7-2 to TRBJ1-2, with 8 bases matching TRBD1. V shed 1 base, J shed 5 bases, and the junction held 3 bases outside the gene matches. The length of the CDR3 is 14 residues. The germline V gene has CDR1 SGHTA and CDR2 FQGNSA. CDR3 region: CASSLGRQGYGYTF. Here the CDR3 DNA reads TGTGCCAGCAGCTTAGGACGACAGGGGTATGGCTACACCTTC. Filled out from reference TRBV7-2 and TRBJ1-2, the complete variable domain reads GAGVSQSPSNKVTEKGKDVELRCDPISGHTALYWYRQSLGQGLEFLIYFQGNSAPDKSGLPSDRFSAERTGGSVSTLTIQRTQQEDSAVYLCASSLGRQGYGYTFGSGTRLTVV.

The chain uses TRBV28 and TRBJ2-1, with 11 positions matching TRBD2. V shed 2 bases, J shed 7 bases, and the junction held 4 bases outside the gene matches. This CDR3 is 15 amino acids long. Germline V gene data show CDR1 as MDHEN and CDR2 as SYDVKM. CDR3 nucleotide sequence: TGTGCCAGCAGTTTAGTAGCGGGAGGGTTTAATGAGCAGTTCTTC. Translation gives CASSLVAGGFNEQFF.

This clonotype occurred a few times. V gene TRBV7-9 combines with J gene TRBJ2-3; D not resolved. V lost 4 bases and J 2 bases, leaving 7 bases between the germline ends. The CDR3 loop spans 13 amino acids. Per germline, CDR1 SEHNR and CDR2 FQNEAQ (reference sequence). CDR3 sequence: CASSYAVTDTQYF. CDR3 DNA: TGTGCCAGCAGCTACGCCGTCACAGATACGCAGTATTTT.

This chain links TRBV5-1 with TRBJ2-6; no clear D gene. Trimming cost V 0 bases and J 0 bases, with 7 bases left between them. There are 16 residues in the CDR3. Germline lookup yields CDR1 SGHRS and CDR2 YFSETQ. As DNA, the CDR3 is TGCGCCAGCAGCTTGGGACGCCTCTCTGGGGCCAACGTCCTGACTTTC. Encoded protein: CASSLGRLSGANVLTF.

J is TRBJ2-1 and V is TRBV20-1; tentative D call: TRBD2 (6 bases). Trimming took off 1 base at V and 6 bases at J, with 16 bases between the two ends. The CDR3 consists of 15 residues. The germline V gene has CDR1 DFQATT and CDR2 SNEGSKA (reference sequence). The CDR3 nucleotides read TGCAGTGCTAGAGCTGAGCGGGCTCTCGGCAATGAGCAGTTCTTC. Translating it yields CSARAERALGNEQFF.

This chain links TRBV11-2 with TRBJ2-2, with D perhaps assigned TRBD1 or TRBD2 (5 bases each). The V end was cut by 5 bases, the J end by 6 bases, with 10 bases between. Germline CDR1 SGHAT, CDR2 FQNNGV. This CDR3 is 13 amino acids long. The CDR3 DNA sequence: TGTGCCAGCAGCACGGGACGTTCCGGGGAGCTGTTTTTT. As protein: CASSTGRSGELFF.

The V and J genes are TRBV28 and TRBJ1-5; D possibly corresponds to TRBD1 (5 bases). The CDR3 is made up of 14 amino acids. Germline assignment: CDR1 MDHEN and CDR2 SYDVKM. Trimming stripped 3 bases from V and 11 bases from J, with 17 bases between. CDR3 loop: CASSFVREDRAQHF. The CDR3 DNA reads as TGTGCCAGCAGTTTCGTCAGGGAGGATCGGGCCCAGCATTTT.

This clonotype was recorded a few times. This chain uses TRBV29-1 with TRBJ2-7; D uncertain. The V gene's germline CDR1 is SQVTM and CDR2 ANQGSEA. This CDR3 contains 14 residues. Trimming shortened V by 5 bases and J by 6 bases, and 20 bases separated the two germline ends. The CDR3 sequence is CSVSEVSSSREQYF. As DNA, the CDR3 is TGCAGCGTTAGTGAGGTGTCTAGTTCTCGCGAGCAGTACTTC.

The sample holds many counts of this clonotype. The chain recombines TRBV7-8 with TRBJ2-7; D is unresolved. V dropped 3 bases and J dropped 0 bases, with 9 bases sitting between them. The CDR3 contains 14 residues. The germline V gene encodes CDR1 SGHVS and CDR2 FQNEAQ. The CDR3 region has the DNA TGTGCCAGCAGCTTTGGACGGTCCTCCTACGAGCAGTACTTC. The encoded protein is CASSFGRSSYEQYF.